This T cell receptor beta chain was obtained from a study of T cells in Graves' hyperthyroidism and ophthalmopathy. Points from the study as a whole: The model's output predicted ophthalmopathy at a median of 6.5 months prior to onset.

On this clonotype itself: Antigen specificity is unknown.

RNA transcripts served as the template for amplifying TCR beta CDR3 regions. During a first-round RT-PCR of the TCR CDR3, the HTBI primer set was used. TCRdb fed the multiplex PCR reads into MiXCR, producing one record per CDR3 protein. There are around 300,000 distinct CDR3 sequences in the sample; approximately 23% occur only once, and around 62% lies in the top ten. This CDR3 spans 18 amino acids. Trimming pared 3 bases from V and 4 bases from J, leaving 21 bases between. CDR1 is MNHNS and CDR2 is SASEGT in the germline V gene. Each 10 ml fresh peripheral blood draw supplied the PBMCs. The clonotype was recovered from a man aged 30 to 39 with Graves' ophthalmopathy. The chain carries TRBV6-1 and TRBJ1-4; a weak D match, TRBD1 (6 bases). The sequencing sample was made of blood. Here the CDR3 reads CASSDGRDTASYNEKLFF. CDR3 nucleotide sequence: TGTGCCAGCAGTGATGGCCGGGACACCGCTTCTTATAATGAAAAACTGTTTTTT.